A single sample gave rise to the 16 T cell receptor beta chains below, sequenced in a study of control samples from healthy donors and cancer patients. Method: immunoSEQ multiplex PCR; TCRdb's copy keeps in-frame clones and lacks some. The profile shows roughly 130,000 clones, roughly 91% of them singletons. Sequenced: PBMCs. These receptor sequences come from a man aged 45-65 years with head and neck cancer.

V gene TRBV7-9 combines with J gene TRBJ2-3; D gene unclear. With 3 bases removed from V and 2 bases from J, the gap between germline ends came to 12 bases. Germline values: CDR1 SEHNR, CDR2 FQNEAQ (reference sequence). The CDR3 loop spans 15 amino acids. The CDR3 here is CASSFGPTNTDTQYF. CDR3 bases: TGTGCCAGCAGCTTCGGGCCTACCAACACAGATACGCAGTATTTT.

V gene TRBV14 combines with J gene TRBJ1-2; D call uncertain. Trimming pared 0 bases from V and 5 bases from J, leaving 7 bases between. CDR1 is SGHDN, CDR2 FVKESK, per germline. The CDR3 runs 13 residues. The CDR3 region has the DNA TGTGCCAGCAGCCAAGACAGTTATTATGGCTACACCTTC. This encodes CASSQDSYYGYTF.

The V call is TRBV7-3, the J call TRBJ1-6, with D maybe TRBD1 (6 bases). Germline V gene lookup returns CDR1 SGHTA and CDR2 FQGTGA. Trimming took 3 bases from V and 5 from J, leaving 8 bases between them. CDR3 length equals 14 residues. The CDR3 sequence is CASSFGTNNSPLHF. CDR3 DNA sequence: TGTGCCAGCAGCTTCGGGACAAATAATTCACCCCTCCACTTT.

The gene calls are TRBV5-1 and TRBJ1-1; no reliable D call. Germline lookup yields CDR1 SGHRS and CDR2 YFSETQ. The V end lost 2 bases, the J end lost 3 bases, and 8 bases lay between the germline ends. This CDR3 spans 13 amino acids. The CDR3 protein is CASSFSIYTEAFF. As DNA, the CDR3 is TGCGCCAGCAGCTTTTCAATATACACTGAAGCTTTCTTT.

V usage is TRBV27 and J usage is TRBJ1-6; TRBD1 aligns across 7 bases. V shed 5 bases, J shed 9 bases, and the junction held 10 bases outside the gene matches. The CDR3 runs to 15 residues. CDR1 is MNHEY and CDR2 is SMNVEV in the germline V gene (reference sequence). DNA of the CDR3: TGTGCCAGCAGTCCCCAATACAGGGGCGGTTCACCCCTCCACTTT. Translated, it gives CASSPQYRGGSPLHF.

This chain connects TRBV27 to TRBJ2-3; D possibly corresponds to TRBD2 (7 bases). V was clipped by 1 base and J by 5 bases, with 13 bases between them. Germline V gene sequence: CDR1 MNHEY, CDR2 SMNVEV (reference sequence). CDR3 length equals 15 residues. CDR3 sequence: CASSLLGGGLDTQYF. The CDR3 DNA reads as TGTGCCAGCAGTTTATTAGGGGGGGGGTTAGATACGCAGTATTTT.

The chain couples TRBV5-4 to TRBJ2-1, with D unresolved. The CDR3 covers 13 residues. Trimming removed 2 bases from V and 4 bases from J, with 7 bases in between. CDR1 SGHNT and CDR2 YYREEE come from the germline V gene (reference sequence). This CDR3 reads CASSLGPYNEQFF. CDR3 bases: TGTGCCAGCAGCTTAGGCCCATACAATGAGCAGTTCTTC.

Notes on this clone: The same CDR3 arises from other DNA sequences in this sample as well. The chain combines TRBV6-5 with TRBJ2-7; TRBD1 aligns across 10 bases. CDR1 and CDR2 (germline): MNHEY, SVGAGI. This CDR3 has 14 amino acids. The ends lost 0 bases at V and 5 bases at J; junction bases unmatched: 1. CDR3 protein: CASSYSTGGNEQYF. The CDR3 coding sequence is TGTGCCAGCAGTTACTCGACAGGGGGCAACGAGCAGTACTTC.

The chain uses TRBV18 and TRBJ2-3; weak D call: TRBD1 (5 bases). The CDR3 has 14 residues. Germline V gene sequence: CDR1 KGHSH, CDR2 LQKENI. V lost 4 bases and J 1 base, leaving 9 bases between the germline ends. CDR3 sequence reads: CASSLGHGTDTQYF. The CDR3 bases are TGTGCCAGCTCACTCGGACATGGCACAGATACGCAGTATTTT.

This clone was recorded only once. This chain connects TRBV5-4 to TRBJ1-2, with 8 positions matching TRBD1. V gave up 2 bases and J gave up 7 bases; unmatched junction bases: 13. The germline CDR1 and CDR2 sequences are SGHNT and YYREEE (reference sequence). The CDR3 covers 16 residues. DNA for the CDR3: TGTGCCAGCAGCTTTGGACAGGGTTTGTCTGTGTTTGGCTACACCTTC. Protein: CASSFGQGLSVFGYTF. The full variable domain, rest sourced from reference TRBV5-4 and TRBJ1-2, is ETGVTQSPTHLIKTRGQQVTLRCSSQSGHNTVSWYQQALGQGPQFIFQYYREEENGRGNFPPRFSGLQFPNYSSELNVNALELDDSALYLCASSFGQGLSVFGYTFGSGTRLTVV.

V is TRBV28 and J is TRBJ1-2, with unresolved D. Between the trimmed V and J ends, which lost 6 bases and 8 bases, there was a span of 22 bases. Germline V gene data show CDR1 as MDHEN and CDR2 as SYDVKM. This CDR3 comprises 15 residues. CDR3 region: CASRRRQSRVKGYTF. The CDR3 bases are TGTGCCAGCAGACGCCGTCAGTCTAGGGTCAAGGGCTACACCTTC.

This chain connects TRBV7-2 to TRBJ1-1; no clear D gene. The CDR3 sequence is 14 residues long. Germline loops: CDR1 SGHTA, CDR2 FQGNSA. V shed 0 bases and J shed 1 base, with 6 bases lying between them. CDR3 DNA: TGTGCCAGCAGCTTAGCCACCGGGAACACTGAAGCTTTCTTT. It encodes CASSLATGNTEAFF.

The CDR3 bases are TGTGCCAGCAGCGATGGTCCATCCAGCGCTGAAGCTTTCTTT. Encoded protein: CASSDGPSSAEAFF. The J gene is TRBJ1-1, the V gene TRBV13; D is ambiguous. Between the trimmed V and J ends, which lost 5 bases and 6 bases, there was a span of 16 bases. The length of the CDR3 is 14 residues. Germline V lookup: CDR1 PRHDT, CDR2 FYEKMQ (reference sequence).

As to this clone: The same CDR3 is also encoded by other DNA sequences in this sample. The chain uses TRBV5-1 and TRBJ2-3; 10 bases agree with TRBD2. This CDR3 has 16 residues. Trimming removed 0 bases from V and 4 bases from J; junction bases left unmatched: 5. The germline gives CDR1 SGHRS, CDR2 YFSETQ. For the CDR3, the DNA is TGCGCCAGCAGCTTGGCCCCCCTAGCGGGGGCAGATACGCAGTATTTT. Translating gives CASSLAPLAGADTQYF.

The chain employs TRBV6-5 and TRBJ1-6; 7 bases align to TRBD1. Germline trimming cut 2 bases from V and 9 bases from J; bases unmatched to any gene: 7. The CDR3 totals 15 residues. Germline V lookup: CDR1 MNHEY, CDR2 SVGAGI. The CDR3 DNA is TGTGCCAGCAGTTACCGTCGACAGGGAATTTCACCCCTCCACTTT. This sequence encodes CASSYRRQGISPLHF.

The chain joins TRBV5-1 to TRBJ2-3, with D possibly TRBD2 on 5 matching bases. Deletions cut 4 bases from V and 6 bases from J, with 18 bases between. Germline-derived CDR1 and CDR2 are SGHRS and YFSETQ. CDR3 length: 15 residues. The CDR3 region is CASSPPGLARDTQYF. The CDR3, as DNA: TGCGCCAGCAGCCCACCCGGGCTAGCCCGGGATACGCAGTATTTT.